The rows below give T cell receptor beta chains drawn from one sample of a study of T cells in Graves' hyperthyroidism and ophthalmopathy. Each CDR3 protein is one row after TCRdb ran MiXCR on the multiplex PCR reads. This sample carries approximately 490,000 distinct CDR3 sequences, approximately 23% of them seen once, and the ten largest clones take approximately 54%. The source material was blood. These receptors were taken from a woman in her seventies with Graves' ophthalmopathy. CDR3s include the opening cysteine and the closing phenylalanine or tryptophan. D genes are given only for firm matches. Size values are once, few and many counts, or a class for expanded clones, and some rows have none.

TRBJ2-3	TRBD1	TRBV28	few	CASSGRDRRATDTQYF	TGTGCCAGCAGCGGCCGGGACAGGAGGGCCACAGATACGCAGTATTTT
TRBJ2-3	TRBD2	TRBV20-1	few	CSAISGSEDTQYF	TGCAGTGCTATTAGCGGGAGTGAAGATACGCAGTATTTT
TRBJ2-3	NA	TRBV12-3/TRBV12-4	few	CASRRPGAGPDTQYF	TGTGCCAGCAGACGTCCAGGGGCAGGGCCAGATACGCAGTATTTT
TRBJ2-7	TRBD2	TRBV4-3	NA	CASSPGLAMEQYF	TGCGCCAGCAGCCCGGGACTAGCGATGGAGCAGTACTTC
TRBJ2-1	NA	TRBV20-1	NA	CSARAFNDNEQFF	TGCAGTGCTAGAGCCTTCAACGACAATGAGCAGTTCTTC
TRBJ1-1	TRBD1	TRBV12-3/TRBV12-4	many	CASSLGQGSAAFF	TGTGCCAGCAGCCTGGGACAGGGGAGCGCAGCTTTCTTT
TRBJ2-7	TRBD2	TRBV20-1	once	CSARTTRTSGKVEQYF	TGCAGTGCTAGAACCACCCGAACTAGCGGGAAAGTCGAGCAGTACTTC
TRBJ2-2	NA	TRBV19	few	CAGRDSLNGELFF	TGTGCCGGTCGGGACTCTTTGAACGGGGAGCTGTTTTTT
TRBJ2-3	NA	TRBV7-3	NA	CASSSRGGRADTQYF	TGTGCCAGCAGCTCTCGAGGGGGGAGAGCAGATACGCAGTATTTT
TRBJ2-2	TRBD1	TRBV27	NA	CASSKSTGASTGELFF	TGTGCCAGCAGTAAATCGACAGGGGCTAGCACCGGGGAGCTGTTTTTT
TRBJ1-2	NA	TRBV12-3/TRBV12-4	NA	CASSLWVEMGGYTF	TGTGCCAGCAGTTTATGGGTGGAGATGGGTGGCTACACCTTC
TRBJ2-1	TRBD2	TRBV7-9	NA	CASSLWAGVGHNEQFF	TGTGCCAGCAGCTTATGGGCGGGAGTAGGTCACAATGAGCAGTTCTTC
TRBJ2-7	TRBD1	TRBV27	few	CASSPGDSTYEQYF	TGTGCCAGCAGTCCAGGGGACAGCACCTACGAGCAGTACTTC
TRBJ2-7	NA	TRBV6-1	many	CASSEYPGPYEQYF	TGTGCCAGCAGTGAATACCCAGGGCCCTACGAGCAGTACTTC
TRBJ1-2	TRBD1	TRBV28	few	CASRATGGYGYTF	TGTGCCAGCAGGGCAACAGGGGGCTATGGCTACACCTTC
TRBJ2-5	TRBD2	TRBV24-1	few	CATSDPGLAGAETQYF	TGTGCCACCAGTGATCCCGGACTAGCGGGAGCGGAGACCCAGTACTTC
TRBJ1-3	NA	TRBV25-1	NA	CASINPHFNTIYF	TGTGCCAGCATCAACCCACATTTCAACACCATATATTTT
TRBJ2-3	TRBD1	TRBV27	few	CASSSGGPSTDTQYF	TGTGCCAGCAGCTCAGGGGGCCCTAGCACAGATACGCAGTATTTT
TRBJ1-2	NA	TRBV19	NA	CASSISPARHGYTF	TGTGCCAGTAGTATATCGCCAGCCCGCCATGGCTACACCTTC
TRBJ2-1	NA	TRBV25-1	few	CASSEFSGKQFF	TGTGCCAGCAGTGAATTCTCTGGTAAGCAGTTCTTC
TRBJ1-1	NA	TRBV6-1	NA	CASRGAENTEAFF	TGTGCCAGCAGGGGCGCAGAGAACACTGAAGCTTTCTTT
TRBJ2-7	NA	TRBV2	few	CASSDLAYEQYF	TGTGCCAGCAGTGATCTTGCCTACGAGCAGTACTTC
TRBJ2-6	TRBD1	TRBV5-8	NA	CASSLGQGNVGANVLTF	TGTGCCAGCAGCTTGGGACAGGGGAATGTTGGGGCCAACGTCCTGACTTTC
TRBJ2-1	NA	TRBV14	NA	CASSANPTGAKLFF	TGTGCCAGCAGCGCAAACCCGACTGGAGCGAAGTTGTTCTTC
TRBJ2-7	NA	TRBV6-1	many	CASSYPTREQYF	TGTGCCAGCAGTTACCCGACGCGCGAGCAGTACTTC
TRBJ1-1	NA	TRBV20-1	many	CSARAGWVPPEAFF	TGCAGTGCTAGAGCTGGGTGGGTCCCGCCTGAAGCTTTCTTT
TRBJ1-2	TRBD1	TRBV27	few	CASSVTGDYGYTF	TGTGCCAGCAGTGTCACAGGGGACTATGGCTACACCTTC
TRBJ1-5	NA	TRBV30	few	CAWGPGGGRRTQHF	TGTGCCTGGGGTCCCGGGGGAGGGCGAAGAACCCAGCATTTT
TRBJ2-6	TRBD1	TRBV11-2	NA	CASSSIRTGAGSGANVLTF	TGTGCCAGCAGCTCCATTCGGACAGGGGCCGGCTCTGGGGCCAACGTCCTGACTTTC
TRBJ2-2	TRBD1	TRBV10-3	NA	CAINARQGAQAGELFF	TGTGCCATCAATGCGAGACAGGGGGCGCAAGCCGGGGAGCTGTTTTTT
TRBJ2-2	TRBD2	TRBV28	few	CAANAGGGGELFF	TGTGCCGCTAACGCGGGGGGTGGCGGGGAGCTGTTTTTT
TRBJ2-7	NA	TRBV3-1	NA	CASSPATGSYEQYF	TGTGCCAGCAGCCCTGCGACAGGCTCCTACGAGCAGTACTTC
TRBJ1-1	NA	TRBV6-2/TRBV6-3	many	CASSPRLSGWNTEAFF	TGTGCCAGCAGCCCTCGCCTGTCCGGCTGGAACACTGAAGCTTTCTTT
TRBJ1-2	NA	TRBV28	many	CASSKGSYGYTF	TGTGCCAGCAGTAAGGGGTCCTATGGCTACACCTTC